This T cell receptor beta chain is from a study of blood T cell repertoires in COVID-19. V lost 0 bases to trimming and J lost 4 bases; unmatched junction nucleotides: 1. The CDR3 spans 15 residues. The V gene's germline CDR1 is MNHEY and CDR2 SMNVEV (reference sequence). Profiling relied on immunoSEQ multiplex PCR, and the TCRdb table lists in-frame clones only, not all of them. The repertoire consists of roughly 130,000 clones, with approximately 84% occurring once and the leading ten covering about 3.7%. The receptor was derived from a woman between 45 and 60 years old with acute COVID-19. Sequencing was carried out using PBMCs or T cells enriched from blood (not recorded which). This rearrangement joins TRBV27 to TRBJ2-7, with 12 nucleotides matching TRBD2. The CDR3 sequence: CASSLSLAGGYEQYF. The CDR3 DNA sequence: TGTGCCAGCAGTTTATCACTAGCGGGAGGTTACGAGCAGTACTTC.